This entry lists 24 T cell receptor beta chains sequenced from one sample in a study of shared clonotypes between healthy human individuals (dated by TCRdb to between 2020 and 2021). CD8 naive samples consisted of CD45RO-negative cells that were positively selected for CCR7, yielding a CD45RA+CCR7+ population without TemRA cells. Library construction relied on the immunoSEQ multiplex PCR assay. Here the immuneACCESS table is served through TCRdb, limited to in-frame sequences with V and J called. Missing clones are a known gap in these copies; in checked studies unresolved V genes cover under half, and the rest lacks a known reason. The sample records 500,000 to 700,000 clones, 90% to 95% of which are singletons. About 0.11% of the sample rests with the top ten. Sequenced sample: naive CD8+ T cells sorted from blood. The cell subset or site label, as the study defines it: CD45RA+CCR7+. These receptors were obtained from a woman aged 25 to 39 in good health.

The chain combines TRBV29-1 with TRBJ1-1; D gene unclear. The CDR3 is 15 amino acids. Germline-derived CDR1 and CDR2 are SQVTM and ANQGSEA. The V and J ends lost 6 bases and 0 bases respectively, with 17 bases between them. Here the CDR3 reads CSVRQSVHMNTEAFF. The DNA of the CDR3 is TGCAGCGTGCGCCAATCGGTTCACATGAACACTGAAGCTTTCTTT.

This CDR3 reads CASSLGDDRDEQFF. The CDR3, as DNA: TGTGCCAGCAGCTTAGGGGATGATAGGGATGAGCAGTTCTTC. The V call is TRBV13, the J call TRBJ2-1, with D unresolved. Germline CDR1 is PRHDT and CDR2 is FYEKMQ (reference sequence). The CDR3 is 14 amino acids. Trimming shortened V by 0 bases and J by 8 bases, and 11 bases separated the two germline ends. The entire variable domain, with the rest obtained from reference TRBV13 and TRBJ2-1, is as follows: AAGVIQSPRHLIKEKRETATLKCYPIPRHDTVYWYQQGPGQDPQFLISFYEKMQSDKGSIPDRFSAQQFSDYHSELNMSSLELGDSALYFCASSLGDDRDEQFFGPGTRLTVL.

V usage is TRBV7-2 and J usage is TRBJ2-1; 7 nucleotides match TRBD2. V lost 5 bases to trimming and J lost 2 bases; unmatched junction nucleotides: 12. CDR1 and CDR2 from the germline V gene are SGHTA and FQGNSA. The CDR3 extends over 17 amino acids. The CDR3, as DNA: TGTGCCAGCAGCCCTCGGGTGCTAGCGGCTCCCTACAATGAGCAGTTCTTC. Encoded protein: CASSPRVLAAPYNEQFF.

The chain carries TRBV2 and TRBJ2-7, with 11 positions matching TRBD2. This CDR3 spans 13 amino acids. The V segment lost 11 bases and the J segment 2 bases; nucleotides outside the gene matches: 5. Germline CDR1 and CDR2: SNHLY and FYNNEI. The CDR3 coding sequence is TGTGCCGGGGGACTAGCGGCAACCTACGAGCAGTACTTC. Its protein is CAGGLAATYEQYF.

The genes are TRBV13 and TRBJ2-3; no definite D call. This CDR3 has 13 amino acids. Trimming took off 1 base at V and 6 bases at J, with 8 bases between the two ends. The V gene's germline CDR1 is PRHDT and CDR2 FYEKMQ (reference sequence). This CDR3 reads CASSLDAEDTQYF. CDR3 DNA: TGTGCCAGCAGCTTAGATGCGGAGGATACGCAGTATTTT. Full variable domain (missing parts from reference TRBV13 and TRBJ2-3): AAGVIQSPRHLIKEKRETATLKCYPIPRHDTVYWYQQGPGQDPQFLISFYEKMQSDKGSIPDRFSAQQFSDYHSELNMSSLELGDSALYFCASSLDAEDTQYFGPGTRLTVL.

The rearrangement links TRBV7-9 to TRBJ1-2, with unresolved D. V was cut by 3 bases and J by 3 bases, with 8 bases left in between. The CDR3 consists of 13 residues. Germline CDR1 SEHNR, CDR2 FQNEAQ (reference sequence). This CDR3 is CASSLDLYYGYTF. CDR3 coding DNA: TGTGCCAGCAGCTTGGACTTGTACTATGGCTACACCTTC. Full variable domain (rest looked up from reference TRBV7-9 and TRBJ1-2): DTGVSQNPRHKITKRGQNVTFRCDPISEHNRLYWYRQTLGQGPEFLTYFQNEAQLEKSRLLSDRFSAERPKGSFSTLEIQRTEQGDSAMYLCASSLDLYYGYTFGSGTRLTVV.

CDR3 in DNA: TGCGCCAGCAGCCAAGTTCGCAGCCACTCCTACGAGCAGTACTTC. This encodes CASSQVRSHSYEQYF. This chain uses TRBV4-1 with TRBJ2-7; no definite D call. The CDR3 is 15 amino acids. V lost 1 base, J lost 0 bases, and 10 bases lay in between. From germline, CDR1 is MGHRA and CDR2 YSYEKL.

The chain has TRBV27 and TRBJ2-2; D may be TRBD2 (6 bases). CDR1 is MNHEY, CDR2 SMNVEV, per germline (reference sequence). Trimming cost V 6 bases and J 3 bases, with 17 bases left between them. The CDR3 length is 16 residues. Here the CDR3 reads CASSPLGGADTGELFF. As DNA, the CDR3 is TGTGCCAGCAGCCCGCTAGGAGGGGCTGACACCGGGGAGCTGTTTTTT.

The chain is built from TRBV11-2 and TRBJ2-7, with a weak D call TRBD2 (5 bases). Germline V gene sequence: CDR1 SGHAT, CDR2 FQNNGV. V dropped 4 bases and J dropped 1 base, with 14 bases sitting between them. CDR3 size: 15 residues. DNA for the CDR3: TGTGCCAGCAGCTCTGGAGGCCGGCGGTCCTACGAGCAGTACTTC. This sequence encodes CASSSGGRRSYEQYF.

This clone was detected once. V usage is TRBV13 and J usage is TRBJ1-1; a weak D match, TRBD1 (6 bases). This CDR3 has 17 amino acids. Per the germline V gene, CDR1 is PRHDT and CDR2 is FYEKMQ (reference sequence). V was clipped by 7 bases and J by 11 bases, with 32 bases between them. The CDR3 bases are TGTGCCAGCATCCCGGGCATGGGGGCAGGGGATTATTGGAGGGCTTTCTTT. Its translation: CASIPGMGAGDYWRAFF.

V is TRBV25-1 and J is TRBJ2-3; 10 bases line up with TRBD2. The CDR3 totals 16 residues. Germline V gene sequence: CDR1 MGHDK, CDR2 SYGVNS. The ends lost 0 bases at V and 2 bases at J; junction bases unmatched: 2. CDR3 in DNA: TGTGCCAGCAGTGAATACCTAGCGGGAGACACAGATACGCAGTATTTT. It is translated as CASSEYLAGDTDTQYF.

The chain carries TRBV27 and TRBJ2-1; TRBD2 matches 9 bases. The V gene's germline CDR1 is MNHEY and CDR2 SMNVEV (reference sequence). The V gene end was trimmed by 2 bases and the J gene end by 6 bases; junction bases not matched to a gene: 11. There are 17 residues in the CDR3. CDR3 loop: CASSLEAGTSFFNEQFF. The CDR3 DNA sequence: TGTGCCAGCAGTTTAGAAGCCGGGACTAGCTTTTTCAATGAGCAGTTCTTC.

CDR3 region: CASSYSRVGELFF. As DNA, the CDR3 is TGTGCCAGCAGTTACTCAAGAGTCGGGGAGCTGTTTTTT. This sequence joins TRBV6-5 and TRBJ2-2; D is undetermined. This CDR3 is 13 amino acids long. Germline V gene data show CDR1 as MNHEY and CDR2 as SVGAGI. V lost 0 bases and J lost 7, with 6 bases in between.

The chain employs TRBV25-1 and TRBJ2-6, with D tentatively TRBD1 or TRBD2 (6 bases each). This CDR3 has 18 amino acids. Germline CDR1 MGHDK, CDR2 SYGVNS. Trimming took off 2 bases at V and 0 bases at J, with 14 bases between the two ends. The DNA of the CDR3 is TGTGCCAGCAGTGAAAGAAGGGGGGCCGGCTCTGGGGCCAACGTCCTGACTTTC. It yields the protein CASSERRGAGSGANVLTF.

This clone has just one count. V is TRBV7-9 and J is TRBJ2-3, with D uncertain. CDR3 length equals 13 residues. Trimming pared 2 bases from V and 10 bases from J, leaving 13 bases between. Germline CDR1 is SEHNR and CDR2 is FQNEAQ (reference sequence). CDR3 in amino acids: CASSLRASEAQYF. As DNA, the CDR3 is TGTGCCAGCAGCTTAAGGGCGTCTGAAGCGCAGTATTTT.

The gene calls are TRBV28 and TRBJ2-5; 14 bases fit TRBD2. Germline values: CDR1 MDHEN, CDR2 SYDVKM. The ends lost 5 bases at V and 5 bases at J; junction bases unmatched: 13. There are 18 residues in the CDR3. CDR3 protein: CASSISAPGLAGEETQYF. CDR3 sequence (DNA): TGTGCCAGCAGTATATCCGCACCGGGACTAGCGGGAGAGGAGACCCAGTACTTC. Filled out from reference TRBV28 and TRBJ2-5, the complete variable domain reads DVKVTQSSRYLVKRTGEKVFLECVQDMDHENMFWYRQDPGLGLRLIYFSYDVKMKEKGDIPEGYSVSREKKERFSLILESASTNQTSMYLCASSISAPGLAGEETQYFGPGTRLLVL.

The rearrangement links TRBV7-9 to TRBJ1-1; D might be TRBD1 (5 bases). This CDR3 is 14 amino acids long. Deletions cut 5 bases from V and 1 base from J, with 11 bases between. Germline loops: CDR1 SEHNR, CDR2 FQNEAQ (reference sequence). The CDR3 DNA reads TGTGCCAGCAGCCTAGTGGGGGGGAACACTGAAGCTTTCTTT. Translated, it gives CASSLVGGNTEAFF. Variable domain in full (rest from reference TRBV7-9 and TRBJ1-1): DTGVSQNPRHKITKRGQNVTFRCDPISEHNRLYWYRQTLGQGPEFLTYFQNEAQLEKSRLLSDRFSAERPKGSFSTLEIQRTEQGDSAMYLCASSLVGGNTEAFFGQGTRLTVV.

This clone was observed once. The rearrangement links TRBV19 to TRBJ2-7; 10 nucleotides align to TRBD2. The germline V gene encodes CDR1 LNHDA and CDR2 SQIVND (reference sequence). CDR3 length: 17 amino acids. The V gene end was trimmed by 3 bases and the J gene end by 1 base; junction bases not matched to a gene: 9. CDR3: CASSIPTSGFTSYEQYF. The CDR3 nucleotides are TGTGCCAGTAGTATCCCGACTAGCGGGTTCACGTCCTACGAGCAGTACTTC.

The chain uses TRBV9 and TRBJ2-1; 9 nucleotides match TRBD1. V lost 4 bases to trimming and J lost 10 bases; unmatched junction nucleotides: 21. The CDR3 runs 18 residues. Germline loops: CDR1 SGDLS, CDR2 YYNGEE. The CDR3 sequence is CASSPPRVGDRDLVEQFF. CDR3 DNA sequence: TGTGCCAGCAGCCCCCCCCGGGTTGGGGACAGGGACCTAGTGGAGCAGTTCTTC. The complete variable domain, with remaining parts taken from reference TRBV9 and TRBJ2-1, reads DSGVTQTPKHLITATGQRVTLRCSPRSGDLSVYWYQQSLDQGLQFLIQYYNGEERAKGNILERFSAQQFPDLHSELNLSSLELGDSALYFCASSPPRVGDRDLVEQFFGPGTRLTVL.

The V call is TRBV27, the J call TRBJ1-1; D might be TRBD1 (5 bases). Trimming cost V 2 bases and J 1 base, with 8 bases left between them. The CDR3 is 14 residues long. Germline V gene data show CDR1 as MNHEY and CDR2 as SMNVEV (reference sequence). This chain's CDR3 is CASSLGASNTEAFF. CDR3 DNA: TGTGCCAGCAGTTTAGGGGCTTCGAACACTGAAGCTTTCTTT.

The CDR3 loop reads CASSTNPYEQYF. DNA for the CDR3: TGTGCCAGTAGCACAAATCCCTACGAGCAGTACTTC. This chain links TRBV19 with TRBJ2-7; D gene uncertain. Germline values: CDR1 LNHDA, CDR2 SQIVND (reference sequence). V lost 6 bases and J 2 bases, leaving 8 bases between the germline ends. This CDR3 contains 12 residues.

V usage is TRBV15 and J usage is TRBJ1-5; tentative D call: TRBD1 (5 bases). Germline V gene lookup returns CDR1 LNHNV and CDR2 YYDKDF (reference sequence). The CDR3 sequence is 13 residues long. V shed 0 bases and J shed 7 bases, with 7 bases lying between them. CDR3 amino acids: CATSREWGQPQHF. In DNA form, the CDR3 reads TGTGCCACCAGCAGAGAATGGGGGCAGCCCCAGCATTTT.

The chain carries TRBV23-1 and TRBJ2-5; D possibly corresponds to TRBD2 (6 bases). TRBV23-1 is an open reading frame, and its role is uncertain. The CDR3 sequence is 16 residues long. Between the trimmed V and J ends, which lost 3 bases and 4 bases, there was a span of 18 bases. As DNA, the CDR3 is TGCGCCAGCAGTCATTTAGCCTCCGGGGGTCGAGAGACCCAGTACTTC. Protein product: CASSHLASGGRETQYF.

This clone was recorded once. V is TRBV28 and J is TRBJ2-7; D is uncertain. The CDR3 runs 11 residues. V was trimmed by 6 bases and J by 3 bases, leaving 6 bases between them. CDR1 MDHEN and CDR2 SYDVKM come from the germline V gene. The chain's CDR3 is CASRTGYEQYF. The CDR3 DNA follows: TGTGCCAGCAGGACCGGCTACGAGCAGTACTTC.